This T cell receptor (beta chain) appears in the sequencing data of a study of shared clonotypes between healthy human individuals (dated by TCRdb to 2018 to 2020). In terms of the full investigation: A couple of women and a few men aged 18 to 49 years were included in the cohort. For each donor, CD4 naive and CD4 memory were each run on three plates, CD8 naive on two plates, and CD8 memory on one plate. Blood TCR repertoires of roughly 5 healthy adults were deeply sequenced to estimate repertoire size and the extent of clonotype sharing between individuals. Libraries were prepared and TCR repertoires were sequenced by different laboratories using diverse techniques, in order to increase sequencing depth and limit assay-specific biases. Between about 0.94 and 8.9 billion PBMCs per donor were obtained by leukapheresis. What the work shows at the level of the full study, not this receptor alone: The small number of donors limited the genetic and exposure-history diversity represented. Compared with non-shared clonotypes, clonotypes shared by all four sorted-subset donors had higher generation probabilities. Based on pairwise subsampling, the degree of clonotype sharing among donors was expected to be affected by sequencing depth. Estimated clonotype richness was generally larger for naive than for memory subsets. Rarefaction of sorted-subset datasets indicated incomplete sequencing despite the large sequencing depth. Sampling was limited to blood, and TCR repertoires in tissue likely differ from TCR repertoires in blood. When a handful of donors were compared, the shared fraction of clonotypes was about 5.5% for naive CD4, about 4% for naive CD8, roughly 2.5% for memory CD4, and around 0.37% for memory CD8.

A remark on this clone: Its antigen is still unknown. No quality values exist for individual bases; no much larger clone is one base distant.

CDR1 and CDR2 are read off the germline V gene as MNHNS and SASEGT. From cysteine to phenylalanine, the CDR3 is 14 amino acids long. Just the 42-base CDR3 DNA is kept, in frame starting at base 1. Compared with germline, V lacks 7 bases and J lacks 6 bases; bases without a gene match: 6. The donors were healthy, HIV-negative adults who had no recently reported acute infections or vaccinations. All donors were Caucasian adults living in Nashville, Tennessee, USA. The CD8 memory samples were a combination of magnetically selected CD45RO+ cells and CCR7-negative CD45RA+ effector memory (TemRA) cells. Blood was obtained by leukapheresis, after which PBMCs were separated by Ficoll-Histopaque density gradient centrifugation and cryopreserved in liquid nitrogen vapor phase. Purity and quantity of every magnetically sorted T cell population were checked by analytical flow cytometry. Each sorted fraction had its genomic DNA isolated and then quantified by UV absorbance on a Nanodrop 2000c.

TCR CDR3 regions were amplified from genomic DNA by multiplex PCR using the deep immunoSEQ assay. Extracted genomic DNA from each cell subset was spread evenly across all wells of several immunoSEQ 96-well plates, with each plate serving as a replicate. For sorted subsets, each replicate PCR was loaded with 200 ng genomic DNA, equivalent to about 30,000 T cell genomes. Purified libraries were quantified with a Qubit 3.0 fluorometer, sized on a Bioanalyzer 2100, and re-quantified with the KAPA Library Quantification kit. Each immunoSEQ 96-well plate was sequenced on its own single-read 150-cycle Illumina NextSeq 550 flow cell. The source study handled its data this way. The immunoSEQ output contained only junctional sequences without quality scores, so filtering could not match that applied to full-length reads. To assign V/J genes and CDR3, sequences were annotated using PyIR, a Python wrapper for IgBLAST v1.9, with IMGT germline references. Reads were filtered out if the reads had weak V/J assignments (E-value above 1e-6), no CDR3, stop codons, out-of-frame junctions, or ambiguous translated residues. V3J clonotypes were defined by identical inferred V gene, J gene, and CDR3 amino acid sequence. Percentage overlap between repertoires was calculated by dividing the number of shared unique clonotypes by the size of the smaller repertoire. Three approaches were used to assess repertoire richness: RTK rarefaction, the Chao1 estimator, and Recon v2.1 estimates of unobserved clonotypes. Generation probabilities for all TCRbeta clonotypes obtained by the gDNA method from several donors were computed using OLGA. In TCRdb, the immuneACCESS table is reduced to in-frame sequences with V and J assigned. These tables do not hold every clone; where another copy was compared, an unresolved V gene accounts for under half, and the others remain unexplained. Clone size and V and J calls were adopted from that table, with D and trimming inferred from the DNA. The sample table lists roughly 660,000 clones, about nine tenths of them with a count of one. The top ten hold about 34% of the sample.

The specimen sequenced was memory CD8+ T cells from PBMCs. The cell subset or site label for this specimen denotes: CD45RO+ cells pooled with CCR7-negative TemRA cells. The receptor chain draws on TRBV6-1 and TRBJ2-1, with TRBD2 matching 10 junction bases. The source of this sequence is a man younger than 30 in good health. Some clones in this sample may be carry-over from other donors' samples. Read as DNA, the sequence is TGTGCCAGCAACAGACTAGCGGGTCTCAATGAGCAGTTCTTC. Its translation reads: CASNRLAGLNEQFF.